Presented here are 25 T cell receptor beta chains from one specimen sequenced in a study of blood T cell repertoires in COVID-19 (dated by TCRdb to the early 2020s). Receptor amplification or capture employed the immunoSEQ multiplex PCR assay. TCRdb limited this immuneACCESS table to in-frame rearrangements with V and J called. A share of clones is missing; checked studies link under half to unresolved V genes, and the rest is unexplained. The sample table contains some 250,000 clones; only one count was recorded for more than 70% of them. The ten top clones hold 4.5% to 6.5% of the sample. The sequenced material came from peripheral blood. These receptors originate from a man aged 80 or over with acute or convalescent COVID-19.

This clone has just a few counts. The V call is TRBV6-1, the J call TRBJ2-7; D may be TRBD2 (6 bases). The CDR3 has 14 amino acids. The V gene lost 0 bases and the J gene lost 3 bases, with 9 bases spanning the gap. Germline assignment: CDR1 MNHNS and CDR2 SASEGT. The CDR3 is CASSEAGLNYEQYF. Written as DNA, the CDR3 is TGTGCCAGCAGTGAAGCCGGACTAAACTACGAGCAGTACTTC.

This CDR3 is CASTSRVSTQYF. The CDR3 DNA sequence: TGTGCCAGCACCTCACGGGTTTCTACGCAGTATTTT. The genes are TRBV28 and TRBJ2-3, with no clear D. Germline CDR1 reads MDHEN; CDR2 reads SYDVKM. This CDR3 contains 12 residues. The V and J ends lost 7 bases and 8 bases respectively, with 13 bases between them.

V is TRBV7-6 and J is TRBJ2-7; 11 bases are a match to TRBD2. V shed 1 base and J 3 bases; nucleotides not matched to a gene: 11. Germline V gives CDR1 SGHVS, CDR2 FNYEAQ. This CDR3 is 18 amino acids long. CDR3 nucleotide sequence: TGTGCCAGCAGCTTAGGACTAGCGGGACCTATCTCCCTCTACGAGCAGTACTTC. It specifies CASSLGLAGPISLYEQYF.

The rearrangement joins TRBV7-9 to TRBJ1-1, with 10 bases that match TRBD1. The length of the CDR3 is 16 residues. CDR1 is SEHNR and CDR2 is FQNEAQ in the germline V gene (reference sequence). V shed 2 bases and J 5 bases; nucleotides not matched to a gene: 8. CDR3 sequence: CASSLLLGQGKTEAFF. The CDR3 nucleotides are TGTGCCAGCAGCTTATTATTGGGACAGGGGAAGACTGAAGCTTTCTTT.

The chain recombines TRBV5-4 with TRBJ2-7; tentatively, D is TRBD1 (6 bases). Germline CDR1 is SGHNT and CDR2 is YYREEE (reference sequence). This CDR3 comprises 13 residues. Here the CDR3 DNA reads TGTGCTTTTCGTCAAACAGGGATCTACGAGCAGTACTTC. Its translation: CAFRQTGIYEQYF.

The chain joins TRBV19 to TRBJ2-1; 9 bases line up with TRBD2. The CDR3 has 15 amino acids. The V and J ends lost 4 bases and 6 bases, in that order; junction bases with no gene match: 7. CDR1 is LNHDA, CDR2 SQIVND, per germline (reference sequence). CDR3 in amino acids: CASSRALAGLNEQFF. As DNA, the CDR3 is TGTGCCAGTAGTAGAGCCCTAGCGGGACTCAATGAGCAGTTCTTC. Together with reference TRBV19 and TRBJ2-1, the CDR3 gives the full variable domain: DGGITQSPKYLFRKEGQNVTLSCEQNLNHDAMYWYRQDPGQGLRLIYYSQIVNDFQKGDIAEGYSVSREKKESFPLTVTSAQKNPTAFYLCASSRALAGLNEQFFGPGTRLTVL.

The rearrangement uses TRBV5-1 and TRBJ2-5, with 7 nucleotides matching TRBD1. This CDR3 has 16 amino acids. With V trimmed by 4 bases and J by 5 bases, 14 bases remained unmatched. The germline CDR1 and CDR2 sequences are SGHRS and YFSETQ. CDR3 DNA: TGCGCCAGCAGCCTTCAAAGACAGGGCGCGTGGGAGACCCAGTACTTC. Translated, it gives CASSLQRQGAWETQYF.

The rearrangement joins TRBV2 to TRBJ1-3, with 9 bases that match TRBD1. Germline values: CDR1 SNHLY, CDR2 FYNNEI. This CDR3 region has 18 residues. The junction had 12 bases not matched to a gene; V was cut back by 6 bases and J by 0 bases. In DNA, the CDR3 is TGTGCCAGCAGCTTCCTTCCGGGACAGGGCTACTCTGGAAACACCATATATTTT. This gives the protein CASSFLPGQGYSGNTIYF.

The chain has TRBV9 and TRBJ2-7; a weak D match, TRBD2 (6 bases). Germline V gives CDR1 SGDLS, CDR2 YYNGEE. Trimming pared 0 bases from V and 5 bases from J, leaving 12 bases between. This CDR3 has 14 residues. In DNA form, the CDR3 reads TGTGCCAGCAGCGTAGGACTAGATTGGGACGAGCAGTACTTC. Protein: CASSVGLDWDEQYF.

The rearrangement uses TRBV5-8 and TRBJ2-7; D may be TRBD1 (5 bases). The CDR3 sequence is 16 residues long. CDR1 SGHTS and CDR2 YDEGEE come from the germline V gene. V lost 1 base and J lost 2, with 16 bases in between. In DNA form, the CDR3 reads TGTGCCAGCAGCTTGCAAGGGGCAGCGATACCCTACGAGCAGTACTTC. Protein: CASSLQGAAIPYEQYF.

This chain uses TRBV28 with TRBJ1-6; tentative D call: TRBD1 (5 bases). The ends were cut back, 2 bases at V and 10 bases at J, with 15 bases in the middle. This CDR3 is built from 15 residues. The germline gives CDR1 MDHEN, CDR2 SYDVKM. Written as DNA, the CDR3 is TGTGCCAGCAGTTTACTCCCAGGGAACATCTCACCCCTCCACTTT. Encoded protein: CASSLLPGNISPLHF.

In nucleotides, the CDR3 is TGTGCCATCAGGGCTTCCTCCCCCCCCGACAATGAGCAGTTCTTC. Protein sequence: CAIRASSPPDNEQFF. V usage is TRBV10-3 and J usage is TRBJ2-1; D remains unclear. The CDR3 totals 15 residues. Germline loops: CDR1 ENHRY, CDR2 SYGVKD. The V end lost 6 bases, the J end lost 5 bases, and 17 bases lay between the germline ends.

The genes are TRBV27 and TRBJ1-5; TRBD1 aligns across 10 bases. Losses at the gene ends were 6 bases for V and 7 bases for J; bases not matched to a gene: 9. This CDR3 has 15 residues. CDR1 and CDR2 from the germline V gene are MNHEY and SMNVEV (reference sequence). In nucleotides, the CDR3 is TGTGCCAGCAGGTCAGCCGGGACAGGGGTGCAGCCCCAGCATTTT. This codes for CASRSAGTGVQPQHF.

This clone was detected only a few times. The J gene is TRBJ1-1, the V gene TRBV5-1; D remains unclear. CDR3 size: 13 residues. The germline CDR1 and CDR2 sequences are SGHRS and YFSETQ. The germline V and J ends were trimmed by 0 bases and 3 bases, with 6 bases remaining between them. The chain's CDR3 is CASSLVVDTEAFF. CDR3 DNA sequence: TGCGCCAGCAGCTTGGTAGTGGACACTGAAGCTTTCTTT.

The chain recombines TRBV6-5 with TRBJ2-3; D is possibly TRBD1 (5 bases). Trimming took 6 bases from V and 6 from J, leaving 7 bases between them. Germline CDR1 MNHEY, CDR2 SVGAGI. The CDR3 totals 11 residues. CDR3 region: CASRAGDTQYF. CDR3 in DNA: TGTGCCAGCAGGGCAGGGGATACGCAGTATTTT.

This chain links TRBV7-7 with TRBJ2-1, with 7 bases lining up with TRBD2. Unmatched junction bases numbered 11, after V lost 5 bases and J lost 7 bases. Germline V gives CDR1 SSHAT, CDR2 FNYEAQ (reference sequence). This CDR3 has 15 amino acids. The CDR3 loop reads CASSQTLAGVNEQFF. The CDR3 DNA is TGTGCCAGCAGCCAGACCCTGGCGGGGGTGAATGAGCAGTTCTTC. Combining the CDR3 with reference TRBV7-7 and TRBJ2-1 gives the whole variable domain GAGVSQSPRYKVTKRGQDVTLRCDPISSHATLYWYQQALGQGPEFLTYFNYEAQPDKSGLPSDRFSAERPEGSISTLTIQRTEQRDSAMYRCASSQTLAGVNEQFFGPGTRLTVL.

This clone was seen just once. V gene TRBV15 combines with J gene TRBJ1-5; D is possibly TRBD1 (5 bases). Germline CDR1 and CDR2: LNHNV and YYDKDF (reference sequence). CDR3 size: 16 residues. The V end lost 3 bases, the J end lost 1 base, and 13 bases lay between the germline ends. The CDR3 nucleotides are TGTGCCACCAGCAGGCCGCGGGGCCTAAGCAATCAGCCCCAGCATTTT. Amino acids: CATSRPRGLSNQPQHF.

The rearrangement uses TRBV14 and TRBJ1-4; D perhaps matches TRBD1 (5 bases). This CDR3 is built from 16 residues. Deletions cut 5 bases from V and 5 bases from J, with 18 bases between. Germline V lookup: CDR1 SGHDN, CDR2 FVKESK. CDR3 coding DNA: TGTGCCAGCAGCGCCCGCAGGGCAGTCTTGAATGAAAAACTGTTTTTT. This encodes CASSARRAVLNEKLFF.

This clone appeared a single time. J is TRBJ1-2 and V is TRBV2, with TRBD1 as a possible D gene (5 bases). The CDR3 sequence is 13 residues long. V gave up 1 base and J gave up 8 bases, with 11 bases separating them. Germline V gene lookup returns CDR1 SNHLY and CDR2 FYNNEI. The CDR3 protein is CASSEVPGRGYTF. DNA of the CDR3: TGTGCCAGCAGTGAAGTCCCAGGGAGGGGCTACACCTTC.

This chain connects TRBV28 to TRBJ1-5; 8 bases are shared with TRBD1. The CDR3 has 15 amino acids. V dropped 4 bases and J dropped 5; count of bases not matched to a gene: 7. Per the germline V gene, CDR1 is MDHEN and CDR2 is SYDVKM. CDR3 sequence: CASSSGTGLDQPQHF. The CDR3 DNA sequence: TGTGCCAGCAGTTCCGGGACAGGCCTAGATCAGCCCCAGCATTTT.

V gene TRBV3-1 (or the pseudogene TRBV3-2) combines with J gene TRBJ2-3; 10 positions agree with TRBD2. Germline V gene sequence: CDR1 LGHDT, CDR2 YNNKEL (reference sequence). V was clipped by 5 bases and J by 5 bases; unmatched bases: 7. The CDR3 runs to 15 residues. CDR3 DNA: TGTGCCAGCAGCAAGAGCGGGGGGGCCGGAGATACGCAGTATTTT. This gives the protein CASSKSGGAGDTQYF.

V usage is TRBV19 and J usage is TRBJ1-4; no firm D call. V lost 1 base and J lost 6, with 21 bases in between. The CDR3 is 18 amino acids. Germline loops: CDR1 LNHDA, CDR2 SQIVND (reference sequence). CDR3 coding DNA: TGTGCCAGTAGTATAGGCGGGCTAACGGGTAATCGCCATGAAAAACTGTTTTTT. Translating gives CASSIGGLTGNRHEKLFF.

The J gene is TRBJ1-4, the V gene TRBV18; D is ambiguous. CDR1 and CDR2 (germline): KGHSH, LQKENI. V was shortened by 2 bases and J by 2 bases, with 9 bases between the two germline ends. This CDR3 comprises 15 residues. DNA for the CDR3: TGTGCCAGCTCACCAAGGGAGGCGACTAATGAAAAACTGTTTTTT. The encoded protein is CASSPREATNEKLFF.

J is TRBJ2-7 and V is TRBV5-1; TRBD2 aligns across 8 bases. Germline assignment: CDR1 SGHRS and CDR2 YFSETQ. Losses at the gene ends were 4 bases for V and 6 bases for J; bases not matched to a gene: 9. The CDR3 has 14 amino acids. The CDR3 DNA follows: TGCGCCAGCAGCCCCGGGGGGGGGATGGGCGAGCAGTACTTC. This gives the protein CASSPGGGMGEQYF.

This rearrangement joins TRBV5-4 to TRBJ2-2; TRBD1 aligns across 9 bases. Germline CDR1 is SGHNT and CDR2 is YYREEE (reference sequence). The CDR3 extends over 16 amino acids. V dropped 4 bases and J dropped 7; count of bases not matched to a gene: 11. The CDR3 DNA is TGTGCCAGCAGCGGGGAGACAGGGGGGAAAATCGGGGAGCTGTTTTTT. As protein: CASSGETGGKIGELFF.